The 4 T cell receptor beta chains reported below all come from one sample, sequenced in a study of T cells in Graves' hyperthyroidism and ophthalmopathy. The CDR3 regions of TCR beta were amplified from RNA transcripts. HTBI primers were the set used in a first-round RT-PCR of the TCR CDR3. In TCRdb, the multiplex PCR reads were re-called with MiXCR into one record per CDR3 protein. Of over 250,000 distinct CDR3 sequences in the sample, around 22% are singletons; the top ten hold roughly 60%. The sequenced sample was blood. All receptors come from a man aged 30-40 years with Graves' ophthalmopathy.

The chain recombines TRBV28 with TRBJ1-5, with D maybe TRBD1 (5 bases). CDR1 is MDHEN, CDR2 SYDVKM, per germline. V lost 6 bases and J 8 bases, leaving 11 bases between the germline ends. This CDR3 contains 12 residues. The CDR3 loop reads CASRITGKPQHF. The CDR3 region has the DNA TGTGCCAGCAGGATAACAGGAAAGCCCCAGCATTTT.

This clonotype was picked up a small number of times. V usage is TRBV12-5 and J usage is TRBJ1-2; 7 positions match TRBD1. This CDR3 region has 13 residues. Germline trimming cut 6 bases from V and 7 bases from J; bases unmatched to any gene: 8. Germline V gives CDR1 LGHNT, CDR2 FRNRAP. CDR3: CASGVTGSGGYTF. CDR3 nucleotides: TGTGCTAGTGGGGTGACAGGGAGCGGTGGCTACACCTTC. The full variable domain, its missing parts supplied by reference TRBV12-5 and TRBJ1-2, is DARVTQTPRHKVTEMGQEVTMRCQPILGHNTVFWYRQTMMQGLELLAYFRNRAPLDDSGMPKDRFSAEMPDATLATLKIQPSEPRDSAVYFCASGVTGSGGYTFGSGTRLTVV.

The J gene is TRBJ2-7, the V gene TRBV6-1; TRBD1 aligns across 8 bases. CDR1 and CDR2 from the germline V gene are MNHNS and SASEGT. This CDR3 region has 14 residues. Losses at the gene ends were 6 bases for V and 0 bases for J; bases not matched to a gene: 4. CDR3 amino acids: CASRSDRDSYEQYF. CDR3 DNA sequence: TGTGCCAGCAGGTCGGACAGGGACTCCTACGAGCAGTACTTC.

The table lists this clonotype with a few counts. J is TRBJ1-4 and V is TRBV9; D might be TRBD1 (6 bases). Germline-derived CDR1 and CDR2 are SGDLS and YYNGEE. The CDR3 totals 16 residues. Trimming pared 4 bases from V and 7 bases from J, leaving 20 bases between. The CDR3 DNA follows: TGTGCCAGCAGCTCAGAGGGGGACCTCCTCGGTGAAAAACTGTTTTTT. Its protein is CASSSEGDLLGEKLFF.